This T cell receptor beta chain was sequenced in a study of CD8 T cells in Susac syndrome. The V gene lost 8 bases and the J gene lost 9 bases, with 26 bases spanning the gap. The CDR3 totals 15 residues. In germline, CDR1 is MNHEY, CDR2 SVGAGI. A quantity of about 0.45 to 1 ug RNA underwent reverse transcription using random hexamers. A multiplex approach, immunoSEQ multiplex PCR, amplified TCR beta CDR3 across 54 Vbeta and 13 Jbeta. TCRdb recomputed calls from the immunoSEQ multiplex PCR reads with MiXCR, one row per CDR3 protein. Of about 210,000 distinct CDR3 sequences listed, 95% were seen once; the top ten hold roughly 0.09%.

The clonotype comes from a human donor with multiple sclerosis. The chain carries TRBV6-5 and TRBJ2-7; D perhaps matches TRBD1 (5 bases). The sample taken for sequencing was CD4+ T cells from PBMCs. The CDR3 nucleotides read TGTGCCAGCGCCGTCATAAGAGGAAACAGGCGAGCGCAGTACTTC. Amino acids: CASAVIRGNRRAQYF.